These 22 T cell receptor beta chains originate from one sample sequenced in a study of blood T cell repertoires in COVID-19. TCRdb's table, derived via immunoSEQ multiplex PCR, lists solely in-frame clones and lacks some. Of some 230,000 clones detected, approximately 80% appear once; the ten largest clones hold just under 7.5%. The specimen sequenced was peripheral blood. The receptors were sampled from a woman in her fifties or sixties with acute or convalescent COVID-19.

This clone showed up just once. Other DNA sequences in the sample encode the same CDR3. CDR3 residues: CASSPGQNYEQYF. Here the CDR3 DNA reads TGTGCCAGCTCACCAGGACAGAACTACGAGCAGTACTTC. The chain employs TRBV18 and TRBJ2-7; D is perhaps TRBD1 (6 bases). CDR1 KGHSH and CDR2 LQKENI come from the germline V gene. The CDR3 extends over 13 amino acids. Deletions cut 2 bases from V and 3 bases from J, with 8 bases between.

The chain recombines TRBV5-1 with TRBJ1-1; D may be TRBD1 (5 bases). The CDR3 is 14 residues long. V lost 2 bases and J 0 bases, leaving 8 bases between the germline ends. Germline V gives CDR1 SGHRS, CDR2 YFSETQ. CDR3 in amino acids: CASSFRRVNTEAFF. In DNA, the CDR3 is TGCGCCAGCAGCTTTCGCAGGGTGAACACTGAAGCTTTCTTT.

The CDR3 nucleotides are TGCGCCAGCAGCTTGAGGACTAGCGCCTCATGGGACACCGGGGAGCTGTTTTTT. The encoded protein is CASSLRTSASWDTGELFF. This chain connects TRBV5-1 to TRBJ2-2, with 9 bases matching TRBD2. CDR1 SGHRS and CDR2 YFSETQ come from the germline V gene. This CDR3 region has 18 residues. V trimming: 1 base; J trimming: 3 bases; junction bases outside the gene matches: 10. Full variable domain (outside the CDR3, taken from reference TRBV5-1 and TRBJ2-2): KAGVTQTPRYLIKTRGQQVTLSCSPISGHRSVSWYQQTPGQGLQFLFEYFSETQRNKGNFPGRFSGRQFSNSRSEMNVSTLELGDSALYLCASSLRTSASWDTGELFFGEGSRLTVL.

This clone has at least ten counts. Other DNA sequences in the sample encode the same CDR3. This chain connects TRBV27 to TRBJ2-3; perhaps TRBD2 as D (6 bases). Germline CDR1 is MNHEY and CDR2 is SMNVEV (reference sequence). Trimming left V 4 bases short and J 3 bases short, with 11 bases between. This CDR3 spans 14 amino acids. CDR3 DNA sequence: TGTGCCAGCAGTTGGCGGGATTGGACAGATACGCAGTATTTT. Amino acid sequence: CASSWRDWTDTQYF.

The CDR3 sequence: CASSFLQGSYEQYF. The CDR3, as DNA: TGCGCCAGCAGCTTCCTGCAGGGATCCTACGAGCAGTACTTC. The chain carries TRBV5-1 and TRBJ2-7; D may be TRBD1 (5 bases). Germline lookup yields CDR1 SGHRS and CDR2 YFSETQ. The CDR3 length is 14 residues. V dropped 2 bases and J dropped 1 base, with 10 bases sitting between them.

This clone was seen a single time. The chain joins TRBV25-1 to TRBJ2-3; TRBD1 agrees at 9 bases. With 4 bases clipped from V and 4 bases from J, the junction kept 9 bases outside the gene matches. This CDR3 has 16 residues. Germline V gene sequence: CDR1 MGHDK, CDR2 SYGVNS. In DNA, the CDR3 is TGTGCCAGCAGTGCACCACAGGGGGCGCGCTCAGATACGCAGTATTTT. This translates into CASSAPQGARSDTQYF.

The rearrangement uses TRBV4-1 and TRBJ2-7, with D perhaps matching TRBD2 (6 bases). CDR1 and CDR2 (germline): MGHRA, YSYEKL. The CDR3 runs 18 residues. The V and J ends lost 1 base and 4 bases respectively, with 23 bases between them. Written as DNA, the CDR3 is TGCGCCAGCAGCCAAGTAAATCTGAAGGGGAGGCCCTCGTACGAGCAGTACTTC. It yields the protein CASSQVNLKGRPSYEQYF.

The rearrangement links TRBV7-8 to TRBJ1-2; 7 bases agree with TRBD1. CDR3 length: 13 amino acids. The germline V gene encodes CDR1 SGHVS and CDR2 FQNEAQ. V lost 5 bases to trimming and J lost 1 base; unmatched junction nucleotides: 1. The CDR3 protein is CASSGTVNYGYTF. CDR3 nucleotides: TGTGCCAGCAGCGGGACAGTTAACTATGGCTACACCTTC.

V usage is TRBV7-3 and J usage is TRBJ2-2, with 8 bases that match TRBD1. Germline-derived CDR1 and CDR2 are SGHTA and FQGTGA. The CDR3 spans 15 residues. Germline trimming cut 3 bases from V and 5 bases from J; bases unmatched to any gene: 5. The CDR3 protein is CASSLRTGRTGELFF. In DNA form, the CDR3 reads TGTGCCAGCAGCTTGAGGACAGGGAGGACCGGGGAGCTGTTTTTT.

This chain links TRBV6-6 with TRBJ2-1; 10 positions match TRBD2. This CDR3 contains 18 residues. V trimming: 5 bases; J trimming: 8 bases; junction bases outside the gene matches: 18. The germline V gene has CDR1 MNHNY and CDR2 SVGAGI (reference sequence). The DNA for the CDR3 is TGTGCCAGCAGTCCCACAATTTCACAGCGGGAGGGGTTGGATGAGCAGTTCTTC. This sequence encodes CASSPTISQREGLDEQFF.

J is TRBJ2-2 and V is TRBV7-2; no reliable D call. The CDR3 covers 13 residues. CDR1 and CDR2 from the germline V gene are SGHTA and FQGNSA. Trimming took 6 bases from V and 4 from J, leaving 9 bases between them. CDR3 residues: CASSYGSTGELFF. The DNA of the CDR3 is TGTGCCAGCAGTTATGGTAGCACCGGGGAGCTGTTTTTT.

This clone appeared a few times. The rearrangement joins TRBV5-6 to TRBJ1-1, with D uncertain. V was pared by 4 bases and J by 2 bases, with 15 bases between. Germline V lookup: CDR1 SGHDT, CDR2 YYEEEE. The CDR3 loop spans 15 amino acids. The chain's CDR3 is CASSHYYLLNTEAFF. For the CDR3, the DNA is TGTGCCAGCAGCCACTACTACTTATTAAACACTGAAGCTTTCTTT.

The CDR3 loop reads CASSRTPDYEQFF. The CDR3 DNA is TGTGCCAGCAGTCGGACACCGGATTATGAGCAGTTCTTC. The chain carries TRBV6-5 and TRBJ2-1, with D perhaps TRBD1 (5 bases). Looked up from germline, CDR1 is MNHEY and CDR2 is SVGAGI. This CDR3 has 13 residues. V lost 5 bases, J lost 8 bases, and 13 bases lay in between.

The gene calls are TRBV9 and TRBJ1-4, with a possible D match to TRBD1 (6 bases). Germline CDR1 and CDR2: SGDLS and YYNGEE. V dropped 4 bases and J dropped 6 bases, with 13 bases sitting between them. The CDR3 is 14 amino acids. CDR3 loop: CASSPGQLDEKLFF. CDR3 sequence (DNA): TGTGCCAGCAGCCCCGGACAGTTAGATGAAAAACTGTTTTTT.

This clone has a handful of counts. The chain uses TRBV2 and TRBJ1-2; 9 nucleotides agree with TRBD1. V lost 5 bases, J lost 8 bases, and 6 bases stayed unmatched. The CDR3 is 13 residues long. In germline, CDR1 is SNHLY, CDR2 FYNNEI. The CDR3, as DNA: TGTGCCAGCAGTCGGACAGGGGCGCGAGGCTACACCTTC. This gives the protein CASSRTGARGYTF.

V and J are TRBV7-2 and TRBJ2-3; the match to TRBD2 covers 7 bases. Germline V gene lookup returns CDR1 SGHTA and CDR2 FQGNSA. With 4 bases clipped from V and 6 bases from J, the junction kept 10 bases outside the gene matches. The CDR3 has 15 amino acids. Here the CDR3 reads CASSSRTRMSDTQYF. The CDR3 DNA reads TGTGCCAGCAGCTCGCGGACTAGAATGAGCGATACGCAGTATTTT.

The chain recombines TRBV7-2 with TRBJ2-7; no clear D gene. Germline V gene sequence: CDR1 SGHTA, CDR2 FQGNSA. CDR3 length: 13 residues. The V end was cut by 0 bases, the J end by 6 bases, with 9 bases between. CDR3 in DNA: TGTGCCAGCAGCTTAGCTACAGTGGGCGAGCAGTACTTC. As protein: CASSLATVGEQYF.

In the case of this clone: Relative to the germline gene, one junction end is altered; a read error may explain this. The chain is built from TRBV7-9 and TRBJ1-4; weak D call: TRBD1 (6 bases). This CDR3 has 18 residues. CDR1 is SEHNR and CDR2 is FQNEAQ in the germline V gene (reference sequence). The CDR3 bases are TGTGCCAGCAGCAAAACTGTAGGCTTGGGGTTAGGGAACAGGAGGGGGGGATTT. It translates to CASSKTVGLGLGNRRGGF.

This clone appeared a single time. This chain connects TRBV7-2 to TRBJ2-7; 12 bases are shared with TRBD2. V shed 0 bases, J shed 6 bases, and the junction held 6 bases outside the gene matches. The length of the CDR3 is 16 residues. The germline gives CDR1 SGHTA, CDR2 FQGNSA. The CDR3 DNA is TGTGCCAGCAGCTTAGCGTCTAGCGGGGGGGTCGGCGAGCAGTACTTC. As protein: CASSLASSGGVGEQYF. The whole variable domain, filled in from reference TRBV7-2 and TRBJ2-7, reads GAGVSQSPSNKVTEKGKDVELRCDPISGHTALYWYRQSLGQGLEFLIYFQGNSAPDKSGLPSDRFSAERTGGSVSTLTIQRTQQEDSAVYLCASSLASSGGVGEQYFGPGTRLTVT.

The chain has TRBV3-1 (or the pseudogene TRBV3-2) and TRBJ1-3; 7 bases line up with TRBD1. The CDR3 sequence is 15 residues long. Germline CDR1 LGHDT, CDR2 YNNKEL (reference sequence). Trimming at V came to 2 bases and at J to 4 bases, leaving 5 bases not matched to a gene. For the CDR3, the DNA is TGTGCCAGCAGCCAAACAGGGGCCGGAGGAAACACCATATATTTT. This encodes CASSQTGAGGNTIYF.

The V gene is TRBV6-5, the J gene TRBJ1-2, with D hard to call. V was trimmed by 2 bases and J by 8 bases, leaving 18 bases between them. From germline, CDR1 is MNHEY and CDR2 SVGAGI. The CDR3 has 15 amino acids. CDR3 region: CASSYGNSPSGGYTF. The CDR3 DNA reads as TGTGCCAGCAGTTACGGAAACAGTCCCTCGGGAGGCTACACCTTC.

The gene calls are TRBV6-2 or TRBV6-3 and TRBJ2-1, with D hard to call. The CDR3 is 11 residues long. In germline, CDR1 is MNHEY, CDR2 SVGEGT. V lost 6 bases, J lost 8 bases, and 8 bases lay in between. Here the CDR3 DNA reads TGTGCCAGCAGCCCCGCGGATGAGCAGTTCTTC. Protein product: CASSPADEQFF.